This record covers a single T cell receptor (beta chain). It has no known antigen specificity. No qualities accompany the bases; no much larger clone lies one base away. This sample is part of a study of T cell changes during pregnancy in multiple sclerosis (dated by TCRdb to between 2018 and 2021). Background on the whole study: Changes in the T cell repertoire over the course of pregnancy were examined in this study in women with multiple sclerosis.

V is pared back by 3 bases and J by 6 bases, with 9 bases lying between the germline termini. From cysteine to phenylalanine, the CDR3 is 13 amino acids long. Here the CDR3 DNA is all that survives: 39 bases in frame from base 1. Via the germline V gene (reference sequence), CDR1 is LNHDA and CDR2 SQIVND. The library was made by the immunoSEQ multiplex PCR assay. TCRdb stores this immuneACCESS table with in-frame sequences only. Part of the clones is absent; in the studies checked, under half of the shortfall reflects unresolved V genes, and no reason is known for the rest. Recorded for this sample are about 94,000 clones; about 94% of them occurred a single time. Around 0.86% of the sample is in the top ten clones.

The chain couples TRBV19 to TRBJ1-5; a tentative D call is TRBD1 (5 bases match). Sequences were derived from peripheral blood, sampled in the third trimester of pregnancy. This clonotype was sampled from a female donor with multiple sclerosis, enrolled in a pregnancy study. The nucleotide sequence reads as follows: TGTGCCAGTAGTATGGGGGGTGGTCAGCCCCAGCATTTT. It specifies CASSMGGGQPQHF.